A single sample gave rise to the 32 T cell receptor beta chains below, sequenced in a study of blood T cells in healthy people across ages. The authors ran a second PCR of roughly 6 to 12 cycles using a sample-barcoded 5' primer and a J-beta primer mix. TCRdb reprocessed the 5' RACE reads via MiXCR and lists one record per CDR3 protein. This repertoire shows about 1.5 million distinct CDR3 sequences, approximately 39% found once; its top ten account for around 4%. The specimen sequenced was blood. These receptors came from a woman under 30 in good health.

As concerns this clonotype: A much larger clone lies a single base off, so this may be a read error. The genes are TRBV20-1 and TRBJ1-1; the D is unclear. Germline lookup yields CDR1 DFQATT and CDR2 SNEGSKA (reference sequence). CDR3 size: 12 residues. The V gene lost 2 bases and the J gene lost 1 base, with 5 bases spanning the gap. The CDR3 loop reads CSARHRNTEAFF. The CDR3 coding sequence is TGCAGTGCTAGACACAGGAACACTGAAGCTTTCTTT.

The chain combines TRBV5-1 with TRBJ2-7, with no clear D. Trimming shortened V by 0 bases and J by 2 bases, and 12 bases separated the two germline ends. Germline-derived CDR1 and CDR2 are SGHRS and YFSETQ. This CDR3 is 15 amino acids long. DNA of the CDR3: TGCGCCAGCAGCTTGGGGCCGGGTAAGACCTACGAGCAGTACTTC. Protein product: CASSLGPGKTYEQYF.

This chain connects TRBV10-3 to TRBJ2-3, with D perhaps TRBD2 (5 bases). The germline V and J ends were trimmed by 8 bases and 1 base, with 10 bases remaining between them. Germline CDR1 and CDR2: ENHRY and SYGVKD. This CDR3 is built from 13 residues. The CDR3 sequence: CAIGRGGTDTQYF. The CDR3 DNA follows: TGTGCCATCGGTCGGGGTGGCACAGATACGCAGTATTTT.

About this clonotype: One end of the junction fails to match germline, which may point to a read error. This sequence joins TRBV3-1 and TRBJ1-2, with TRBD1 matching over 9 bases. Germline CDR1 and CDR2: LGHDT and YNNKEL (reference sequence). CDR3 size: 15 residues. This CDR3 reads CTSSLILDRGWSYTF. The DNA of the CDR3 is TGTACCAGCAGCCTGATACTGGACAGGGGATGGAGCTACACCTTC.

For this clonotype: Given a much more abundant clone one base away, this may be a read error. The chain combines TRBV3-1 with TRBJ1-2; D unresolved. V gave up 7 bases and J gave up 4 bases, with 13 bases separating them. CDR1 is LGHDT, CDR2 YNNKEL, per germline (reference sequence). CDR3 length: 13 residues. In DNA form, the CDR3 reads TGTGCCAGCACCGGTGGCGGACGCTATGGCTACACCTTC. Amino acid sequence: CASTGGGRYGYTF.

The V gene is TRBV7-8, the J gene TRBJ2-7; D assignment may be TRBD1 or TRBD2 (6 bases each). Germline lookup yields CDR1 SGHVS and CDR2 FQNEAQ. V was pared by 4 bases and J by 5 bases, with 18 bases between. This CDR3 spans 15 amino acids. The CDR3 here is CASSSDGGRVDEQYF. Written as DNA, the CDR3 is TGTGCCAGCAGCTCCGACGGGGGCCGCGTCGACGAGCAGTACTTC.

The chain links TRBV27 to TRBJ1-1, with D hard to call. Per germline, CDR1 MNHEY and CDR2 SMNVEV (reference sequence). The CDR3 covers 13 residues. Trimming removed 5 bases from V and 0 bases from J, with 7 bases in between. CDR3 bases: TGTGCCAGCAGTATCCGGATGAACACTGAAGCTTTCTTT. Translation: CASSIRMNTEAFF.

This clonotype was detected only a few times. One junction end does not reproduce the germline sequence, and a read error may be involved. The rearrangement links TRBV2 to TRBJ1-2; the D is unclear. The CDR3 contains 11 residues. CDR1 is SNHLY and CDR2 is FYNNEI in the germline V gene. This CDR3 is CANSEQIPYTF. The CDR3 DNA reads TGTGCCAACAGTGAGCAGATACCCTACACCTTC.

The chain recombines TRBV6-5 with TRBJ2-7; D is perhaps TRBD2 (6 bases). Germline V gene sequence: CDR1 MNHEY, CDR2 SVGAGI. This CDR3 has 11 residues. V lost 2 bases and J lost 12, with 11 bases in between. The CDR3 spells CASSYDGRWYF. The DNA of the CDR3 is TGTGCCAGCAGTTACGACGGGAGATGGTACTTC.

The chain combines TRBV5-6 with TRBJ2-5; TRBD1 might be the D (6 bases). V gave up 2 bases and J gave up 3 bases, with 11 bases separating them. CDR3 length: 14 residues. From germline, CDR1 is SGHDT and CDR2 YYEEEE. CDR3 sequence reads: CASSLGGYEETQYF. The CDR3 nucleotides are TGTGCCAGCAGCTTAGGGGGTTACGAAGAGACCCAGTACTTC.

This clonotype was recorded a few times. V usage is TRBV7-9 and J usage is TRBJ2-3; D may be TRBD1 (6 bases). V lost 3 bases and J lost 6, with 13 bases in between. This CDR3 has 14 residues. CDR1 and CDR2 from the germline V gene are SEHNR and FQNEAQ (reference sequence). CDR3 loop: CASSFVGAVDTQYF. The CDR3 DNA reads TGTGCCAGCAGCTTCGTGGGGGCGGTGGATACGCAGTATTTT.

The chain combines TRBV20-1 with TRBJ2-7; D gene unclear. Trimming left V 4 bases short and J 5 bases short, with 18 bases between. Germline V CDR1 and CDR2: DFQATT, SNEGSKA (reference sequence). The CDR3 is made up of 14 amino acids. The CDR3 sequence is CSATLGPTTNEQYF. The DNA for the CDR3 is TGCAGTGCTACTCTGGGTCCAACAACGAACGAGCAGTACTTC.

This clonotype has at least ten counts. V gene TRBV6-2 or TRBV6-3 combines with J gene TRBJ2-1; D remains unclear. V was shortened by 5 bases and J by 7 bases, with 21 bases between the two germline ends. Germline lookup yields CDR1 MNHEY and CDR2 SVGEGT. The CDR3 runs to 16 residues. For the CDR3, the DNA is TGTGCCAGCAGTCCGCTGCGACGACCAAAAGTTAATGAGCAGTTCTTC. This gives the protein CASSPLRRPKVNEQFF.

The V gene is TRBV25-1, the J gene TRBJ2-5; D may be TRBD2 (6 bases). The CDR3 length is 15 residues. Deletions cut 7 bases from V and 6 bases from J, with 21 bases between. Germline assignment: CDR1 MGHDK and CDR2 SYGVNS. The CDR3 DNA reads TGTGCCAGCATGCAGGGAGGACCGGGGGAAAAGACCCAGTACTTC. Encoded protein: CASMQGGPGEKTQYF.

J is TRBJ2-2 and V is TRBV6-2 or TRBV6-3; possibly TRBD1 for D (6 bases). Per germline, CDR1 MNHEY and CDR2 SVGEGT. This CDR3 has 15 amino acids. V was shortened by 0 bases and J by 5 bases, with 10 bases between the two germline ends. In nucleotides, the CDR3 is TGTGCCAGCAGTTACTCCAGGGGTGGTACCGGGGAGCTGTTTTTT. Translated, it gives CASSYSRGGTGELFF.

In this sample, this clonotype turned up many times. The rearrangement uses TRBV7-9 and TRBJ2-5; D may be TRBD1 (6 bases). Germline loops: CDR1 SEHNR, CDR2 FQNEAQ (reference sequence). The CDR3 contains 15 residues. Trimming cost V 4 bases and J 1 base, with 13 bases left between them. The CDR3 sequence: CASSYLGQGQETQYF. The CDR3 DNA sequence: TGTGCCAGCAGCTATTTGGGACAAGGCCAAGAGACCCAGTACTTC.

This clonotype was seen many times. This CDR3 is CASKGTGGNYGYTF. The CDR3 coding sequence is TGTGCCAGCAAGGGGACAGGGGGGAACTATGGCTACACCTTC. The chain joins TRBV2 to TRBJ1-2; 11 bases map to TRBD1. V lost 7 bases and J lost 2; bases outside the gene matches: 3. The CDR3 is 14 amino acids. The germline V gene has CDR1 SNHLY and CDR2 FYNNEI.

This clonotype was counted a few times. The chain couples TRBV9 to TRBJ2-1; possibly TRBD2 for D (7 bases). This CDR3 region has 15 residues. The ends were cut back, 0 bases at V and 5 bases at J, with 12 bases in the middle. Germline lookup yields CDR1 SGDLS and CDR2 YYNGEE. DNA of the CDR3: TGTGCCAGCAGCGTAGGGGCGGGGGCCGACAATGAGCAGTTCTTC. Residues: CASSVGAGADNEQFF.

The CDR3 spells CASSSLASHGTDTQYF. The DNA of the CDR3 is TGTGCCAGCAGCTCCTTGGCGAGCCATGGCACAGATACGCAGTATTTT. The chain joins TRBV7-6 to TRBJ2-3, with no clear D. Germline CDR1 SGHVS, CDR2 FNYEAQ. The CDR3 spans 16 residues. The V gene lost 4 bases and the J gene lost 1 base, with 15 bases spanning the gap.

The rearrangement joins TRBV27 to TRBJ2-3; tentative D call: TRBD1 (6 bases). V was cut by 6 bases and J by 0 bases, with 13 bases left in between. The V gene's germline CDR1 is MNHEY and CDR2 SMNVEV (reference sequence). This CDR3 region has 15 residues. Here the CDR3 reads CASRRQVHSTDTQYF. Here the CDR3 DNA reads TGTGCCAGCAGGCGACAGGTCCACAGCACAGATACGCAGTATTTT.

The gene calls are TRBV29-1 and TRBJ1-1; D ambiguous. Germline CDR1 is SQVTM and CDR2 is ANQGSEA. This CDR3 has 14 residues. The ends were cut back, 6 bases at V and 6 bases at J, with 20 bases in the middle. CDR3 amino acids: CSVSIGLEVAEAFF. The CDR3 DNA reads TGCAGCGTCTCGATCGGACTTGAGGTCGCTGAAGCTTTCTTT.

This clonotype was seen more than once but under ten times. The genes are TRBV12-3 or TRBV12-4 and TRBJ2-7; D assignment may be TRBD1 or TRBD2 (5 bases each). This CDR3 has 13 amino acids. The ends were cut back, 6 bases at V and 3 bases at J, with 12 bases in the middle. The CDR3 nucleotides are TGTGCCAGCAGCTTCGGGGACCTCTACGAGCAGTACTTC. This encodes CASSFGDLYEQYF.

The chain has TRBV20-1 and TRBJ1-2; the D gene is possibly TRBD1 (5 bases). Trimming stripped 0 bases from V and 8 bases from J, with 19 bases between. Germline V gene data show CDR1 as DFQATT and CDR2 as SNEGSKA (reference sequence). The CDR3 length is 15 residues. The CDR3 DNA sequence: TGCAGTGCTAGAGAGATCCGGGACCTCCGCCGAGGCTACACCTTC. This sequence encodes CSAREIRDLRRGYTF.

The V gene is TRBV7-2, the J gene TRBJ2-1; tentatively, D is TRBD2 (6 bases). V lost 1 base and J 7 bases, leaving 8 bases between the germline ends. CDR1 and CDR2 (germline): SGHTA, FQGNSA. CDR3 length equals 13 residues. In nucleotides, the CDR3 is TGTGCCAGCAGCTTAGTACGGGAGAATGAGCAGTTCTTC. This encodes CASSLVRENEQFF. The full variable domain, rest sourced from reference TRBV7-2 and TRBJ2-1, is GAGVSQSPSNKVTEKGKDVELRCDPISGHTALYWYRQSLGQGLEFLIYFQGNSAPDKSGLPSDRFSAERTGGSVSTLTIQRTQQEDSAVYLCASSLVRENEQFFGPGTRLTVL.

The rearrangement uses TRBV28 and TRBJ2-1, with 8 nucleotides matching TRBD2. The CDR3 is 14 amino acids. J was trimmed by 8 bases and V by 6 bases; bases with no gene match: 9. Germline V lookup: CDR1 MDHEN, CDR2 SYDVKM. CDR3 bases: TGTGCCAGCAGACGAATAGCGGGAATCTATGAGCAGTTCTTC. Amino acids: CASRRIAGIYEQFF.

V gene TRBV29-1 combines with J gene TRBJ2-1; perhaps D is TRBD1 or TRBD2 (5 bases each). V lost 6 bases to trimming and J lost 3 bases, with 12 bases between them. The germline CDR1 and CDR2 sequences are SQVTM and ANQGSEA. The CDR3 totals 13 residues. The CDR3 DNA is TGCAGCGTCGACCGGGGCCTCTACAATGAGCAGTTCTTC. Encoded protein: CSVDRGLYNEQFF.

This chain connects TRBV4-3 to TRBJ2-7; D is unclear. CDR3 length: 13 amino acids. The germline gives CDR1 LGHNA, CDR2 YSLEER. Trimming shortened V by 0 bases and J by 4 bases, and 7 bases separated the two germline ends. CDR3 in amino acids: CASSQELRYEQYF. In DNA, the CDR3 is TGCGCCAGCAGCCAAGAACTACGTTACGAGCAGTACTTC.

This clonotype was detected only a few times. For the CDR3, the DNA is TGCAGCGTTGAGACTCAGAATCCTTATGGCTACACCTTC. Translation: CSVETQNPYGYTF. The J gene is TRBJ1-2, the V gene TRBV29-1; the D is unclear. The CDR3 has 13 amino acids. The ends were cut back, 3 bases at V and 5 bases at J, with 13 bases in the middle. Germline CDR1 reads SQVTM; CDR2 reads ANQGSEA.

This clonotype was observed a few times. This sequence joins TRBV7-6 and TRBJ2-5; D not certain. Germline lookup yields CDR1 SGHVS and CDR2 FNYEAQ. The CDR3 sequence is 14 residues long. V was clipped by 5 bases and J by 3 bases, with 13 bases between them. CDR3 nucleotide sequence: TGTGCCAGCAGCCCCGTTGAGAGGAAAGAGACCCAGTACTTC. Translating it yields CASSPVERKETQYF. Complete variable domain (other parts from reference TRBV7-6 and TRBJ2-5): GAGVSQSPRYKVTKRGQDVALRCDPISGHVSLYWYRQALGQGPEFLTYFNYEAQQDKSGLPNDRFSAERPEGSISTLTIQRTEQRDSAMYRCASSPVERKETQYFGPGTRLLVL.

This clonotype turned up a few times. The chain is built from TRBV20-1 and TRBJ1-2; unclear D gene. CDR1 and CDR2 (germline): DFQATT, SNEGSKA (reference sequence). Trimming left V 0 bases short and J 0 bases short, with 11 bases between. The CDR3 length is 15 residues. The DNA of the CDR3 is TGCAGTGCTAGAGATTTCCCAAGCACTAACTATGGCTACACCTTC. Translated: CSARDFPSTNYGYTF.

There are a few counts of this clonotype. The chain is built from TRBV6-1 and TRBJ2-7; D is ambiguous. CDR3 length: 13 amino acids. CDR1 is MNHNS, CDR2 SASEGT, per germline. V was cut by 1 base and J by 5 bases, with 9 bases left in between. CDR3 sequence reads: CASSEGVGDEQYF. CDR3 coding DNA: TGTGCCAGCAGTGAAGGGGTTGGGGACGAGCAGTACTTC.

V usage is TRBV27 and J usage is TRBJ1-6; D unclear. The CDR3 is made up of 17 amino acids. V was clipped by 0 bases and J by 0 bases, with 9 bases between them. Germline V gives CDR1 MNHEY, CDR2 SMNVEV (reference sequence). The CDR3: CASSLSRSSSYNSPLHF. The DNA of the CDR3 is TGTGCCAGCAGTTTATCGAGAAGCAGCTCCTATAATTCACCCCTCCACTTT.